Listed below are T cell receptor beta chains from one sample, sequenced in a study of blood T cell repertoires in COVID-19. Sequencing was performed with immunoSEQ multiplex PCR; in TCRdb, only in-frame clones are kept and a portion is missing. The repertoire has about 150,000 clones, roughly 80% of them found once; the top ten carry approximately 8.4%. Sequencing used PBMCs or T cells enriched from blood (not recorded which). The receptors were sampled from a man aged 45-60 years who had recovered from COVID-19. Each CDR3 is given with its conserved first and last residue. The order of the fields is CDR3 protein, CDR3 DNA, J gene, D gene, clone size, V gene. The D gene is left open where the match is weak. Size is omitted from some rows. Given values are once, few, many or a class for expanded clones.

CASSLKTGQTTNEKLFF	TGCGCCAGCAGCTTGAAGACAGGGCAGACAACTAATGAAAAACTGTTTTTT	TRBJ1-4	TRBD1	NA	TRBV5-1
CASTTSLARIATDTQYF	TGCGCCAGCACTACTAGCCTAGCCCGAATTGCGACAGATACGCAGTATTTT	TRBJ2-3	NA	NA	TRBV10-2
CASSYGLASPGEQFF	TGTGCCAGCAGTTATGGACTAGCCTCCCCTGGGGAGCAGTTCTTC	TRBJ2-1	TRBD2	NA	TRBV6-2/TRBV6-3
CASSFPPGGAGNTIYF	TGTGCCAGCAGTTTTCCTCCAGGGGGCGCCGGAAACACCATATATTTT	TRBJ1-3	TRBD1	NA	TRBV28
CASRGGQGYNEQFF	TGCGCCAGCAGGGGAGGACAGGGCTACAATGAGCAGTTCTTC	TRBJ2-1	TRBD1	once	TRBV5-1
CASSLRTGATDTQYF	TGCGCCAGCAGCTTGAGGACAGGGGCGACAGATACGCAGTATTTT	TRBJ2-3	TRBD1	once	TRBV5-1
CASTFGTGGQPQHF	TGTGCCAGTACCTTCGGGACAGGGGGCCAGCCCCAGCATTTT	TRBJ1-5	TRBD1	NA	TRBV19
CASSPPLVEGAKQYF	TGTGCCAGCTCACCCCCCTTAGTAGAGGGGGCCAAGCAGTACTTC	TRBJ2-7	TRBD1	NA	TRBV18
CASSNRDTLGEQYF	TGTGCCAGCAGCAATCGGGACACCTTGGGGGAGCAGTACTTC	TRBJ2-7	NA	NA	TRBV5-4
CASSSPGGSYEQYF	TGTGCCAGCAGTTCCCCAGGGGGCTCCTACGAGCAGTACTTC	TRBJ2-7	TRBD1	NA	TRBV6-5
CSVVDRNYEQYF	TGCAGCGTGGTGGACAGAAACTACGAGCAGTACTTC	TRBJ2-7	NA	NA	TRBV29-1
CASSSRDSPYEQYF	TGCGCCAGCAGCTCCCGGGACTCCCCATACGAGCAGTACTTC	TRBJ2-7	NA	NA	TRBV5-1
CASSPEARGAGNEKLFF	TGTGCCAGCTCACCCGAAGCCAGGGGCGCCGGTAATGAAAAACTGTTTTTT	TRBJ1-4	NA	NA	TRBV18
CASRSTGADIQYF	TGTGCCAGCAGATCGACAGGGGCGGACATTCAGTACTTC	TRBJ2-4	TRBD1	NA	TRBV7-9
CASIREGSGVAAKNIQYF	TGTGCCAGCATAAGGGAGGGGTCCGGGGTCGCGGCCAAAAACATTCAGTACTTC	TRBJ2-4	TRBD2	NA	TRBV2
CASSEKGENTEAFF	TGTGCCAGCAGTGAAAAGGGGGAGAACACTGAAGCTTTCTTT	TRBJ1-1	NA	medium-sized	TRBV6-1
CASSLPSVGSPLHF	TGTGCCAGCAGCTTACCTAGTGTAGGATCACCCCTCCACTTT	TRBJ1-6	NA	NA	TRBV11-2
CASSGTSGGIGELFF	TGTGCCAGCAGCGGAACTAGCGGGGGTATCGGGGAGCTGTTTTTT	TRBJ2-2	TRBD2	NA	TRBV9
CASSLGTGTYGYTF	TGTGCCAGCAGCTTGGGGACAGGGACCTATGGCTACACCTTC	TRBJ1-2	TRBD1	many	TRBV5-6
CASSQEVSGGAYEQFF	TGTGCCAGCAGCCAAGAGGTTAGCGGGGGGGCTTATGAGCAGTTCTTC	TRBJ2-1	TRBD2	once	TRBV4-2
CASSDTPGRVTPNTGELFF	TGTGCCAGCAGTGATACCCCTGGCAGGGTTACCCCGAACACCGGGGAGCTGTTTTTT	TRBJ2-2	NA	NA	TRBV2
CATSREESGYNEQFF	TGTGCCACCAGCAGAGAAGAAAGCGGTTACAATGAGCAGTTCTTC	TRBJ2-1	NA	NA	TRBV15
CASSPWGGGYTF	TGTGCCAGTAGTCCATGGGGCGGTGGCTACACCTTC	TRBJ1-2	NA	NA	TRBV19
CASKQGHTEAFF	TGTGCCAGCAAACAGGGCCACACTGAAGCTTTCTTT	TRBJ1-1	NA	once	TRBV6-5
CASSLMGTGGTGELFF	TGTGCCAGCAGCTTAATGGGGACAGGGGGGACCGGGGAGCTGTTTTTT	TRBJ2-2	TRBD1	NA	TRBV7-3
CASSPGTGLRGALHF	TGTGCCAGCAGCCCCGGGACAGGCCTTAGGGGGGCCCTCCACTTT	TRBJ1-6	TRBD1	NA	TRBV7-9
CASSPEGGQPQHF	TGTGCCAGCTCACCGGAGGGAGGTCAGCCCCAGCATTTT	TRBJ1-5	NA	NA	TRBV18
CASRPRTGPDTQYF	TGTGCCAGCAGGCCCAGGACTGGTCCCGATACGCAGTATTTT	TRBJ2-3	NA	NA	TRBV7-9
CAWRDYYGYTF	TGTGCCTGGAGGGACTACTATGGCTACACCTTC	TRBJ1-2	NA	NA	TRBV30
CASSGTSGGTDTQYF	TGTGCCAGCAGTGGGACTAGCGGGGGCACAGATACGCAGTATTTT	TRBJ2-3	TRBD2	many	TRBV6-4
CASSLGGGEKLFF	TGTGCCAGCAGCTTAGGAGGAGGCGAAAAACTGTTTTTT	TRBJ1-4	NA	NA	TRBV7-2
CASRIGDGYTF	TGTGCCAGCAGAATAGGGGATGGCTACACCTTC	TRBJ1-2	NA	NA	TRBV6-5
CASSLGGPGQDYGYTF	TGCGCCAGCAGCTTGGGGGGACCGGGACAGGACTATGGCTACACCTTC	TRBJ1-2	TRBD1	NA	TRBV5-1
CATSDRTKSDGYTF	TGTGCCACCAGTGACCGGACAAAATCTGATGGCTACACCTTC	TRBJ1-2	NA	NA	TRBV24-1
CASSSGPYSGNTIYF	TGTGCCAGCAGCTCTGGGCCGTACTCTGGAAACACCATATATTTT	TRBJ1-3	NA	NA	TRBV5-5
CASSVDRSGGWNEQFF	TGTGCCAGCAGCGTAGATCGTAGCGGGGGTTGGAATGAGCAGTTCTTC	TRBJ2-1	TRBD2	once	TRBV9
CASSQEPVRELFF	TGCGCCAGCAGCCAAGAGCCAGTCCGGGAGCTGTTTTTT	TRBJ2-2	NA	NA	TRBV4-3
CATSDLGAFNEKLFF	TGTGCCACCAGTGACTTAGGGGCGTTTAATGAAAAACTGTTTTTT	TRBJ1-4	NA	NA	TRBV24-1
CASSLAGFSDTQYF	TGTGCCAGCAGCTTAGCCGGTTTCTCAGATACGCAGTATTTT	TRBJ2-3	NA	NA	TRBV7-2
CASSLDPSGGATDTQYF	TGTGCCAGCAGCTTAGATCCTAGCGGGGGGGCCACAGATACGCAGTATTTT	TRBJ2-3	TRBD2	NA	TRBV11-2
CASSAVLNEQFF	TGCGCCAGCAGTGCGGTTTTAAATGAGCAGTTCTTC	TRBJ2-1	NA	once	TRBV10-1
CATSDAGLAGGITGELFF	TGTGCCACCAGTGACGCGGGACTAGCGGGGGGCATCACCGGGGAGCTGTTTTTT	TRBJ2-2	TRBD2	NA	TRBV24-1
CASSHRGDSNQPQHF	TGTGCCAGCAGCCACAGGGGAGATAGCAATCAGCCCCAGCATTTT	TRBJ1-5	TRBD1	NA	TRBV9
CASSQWGQGSYEQYF	TGCGCCAGCAGCCAATGGGGACAGGGAAGCTACGAGCAGTACTTC	TRBJ2-7	TRBD1	NA	TRBV4-3
CASSLSQGILAKNIQYF	TGTGCCAGCAGTCTTAGTCAGGGGATACTAGCCAAAAACATTCAGTACTTC	TRBJ2-4	NA	NA	TRBV6-6
CASSVAPPGANTGELFF	TGTGCCAGCAGCGTAGCCCCTCCGGGGGCGAACACCGGGGAGCTGTTTTTT	TRBJ2-2	NA	NA	TRBV9
CASSLGQGADTEAFF	TGTGCCAGCAGCTTAGGGCAGGGGGCCGACACTGAAGCTTTCTTT	TRBJ1-1	TRBD1	NA	TRBV7-6
CASSLSLENYGYTF	TGTGCCAGCAGCCTGTCACTGGAGAACTATGGCTACACCTTC	TRBJ1-2	NA	NA	TRBV7-9
CASSSRTSGGRSSYEQYF	TGTGCCAGCAGTTCTCGGACTAGCGGGGGTAGGAGCTCCTACGAGCAGTACTTC	TRBJ2-7	TRBD2	NA	TRBV6-2/TRBV6-3
CASSIGAGDTQYF	TGTGCCAGCAGCATCGGAGCCGGAGATACGCAGTATTTT	TRBJ2-3	NA	NA	TRBV9
CASSPSTGSGNTIYF	TGTGCCAGCAGCCCCTCGACAGGATCTGGAAACACCATATATTTT	TRBJ1-3	NA	NA	TRBV7-2
CASSPLTANYGYTF	TGTGCCAGCAGTCCTCTCACAGCTAACTATGGCTACACCTTC	TRBJ1-2	NA	NA	TRBV11-2
CASTILGQGDTEAFF	TGTGCCAGCACTATACTGGGGCAAGGTGACACTGAAGCTTTCTTT	TRBJ1-1	NA	NA	TRBV6-6
CASSRAGAQNEQFF	TGTGCCAGCAGCCGAGCAGGGGCGCAGAATGAGCAGTTCTTC	TRBJ2-1	NA	once	TRBV28
CASSESELDTDTQYF	TGCGCCAGCAGCGAGTCGGAGCTGGACACAGATACGCAGTATTTT	TRBJ2-3	NA	NA	TRBV4-3